This TCR beta chain was recorded in a study of glioma-infiltrating T cells. Overall study: Samples included WHO grade II oligodendrogliomas or astrocytomas and initial-diagnosis grade IV glioblastomas. Presurgical dexamethasone in glioma patients lasted six or fewer days. Study-wide points: Tissue-blood divergence was below expectation in non-neoplastic patients, above in gliomas. A blood CDR3 motif signature was depleted in highly divergent patients.

Amplification of TCR alpha and beta CDR3 regions from RNA used iRepertoire nested multiplex PCR. TCRdb reanalysed the multiplex PCR reads using MiXCR and keeps one entry per CDR3 protein. Here the sample spans 300,000 to 450,000 distinct CDR3 sequences, more than 35% being singletons. A word on this clonotype: Its antigen is unidentified.

The sequence came from a human donor with low-grade glioma or glioblastoma, undergoing nonglioma brain surgery, or in good health (not recorded which). Sequenced sample: glioma tissue, nonneoplastic brain tissue, or PBMCs (not recorded which).

The CDR3 loop reads CASSPWGLSTEAFF. In nucleotides, the CDR3 is TGTGCCAGTAGTCCCTGGGGCCTTTCCACTGAAGCTTTCTTT. The chain recombines TRBV19 with TRBJ1-1; D might be TRBD1 (5 bases). The CDR3 consists of 14 residues. Germline V gives CDR1 LNHDA, CDR2 SQIVND (reference sequence). Trimming took off 5 bases at V and 4 bases at J, with 14 bases between the two ends. The full variable domain, its missing parts supplied by reference TRBV19 and TRBJ1-1, is DGGITQSPKYLFRKEGQNVTLSCEQNLNHDAMYWYRQDPGQGLRLIYYSQIVNDFQKGDIAEGYSVSREKKESFPLTVTSAQKNPTAFYLCASSPWGLSTEAFFGQGTRLTVV.